These 21 T cell receptor beta chains were sequenced from one sample in a study of blood T cells in healthy people across ages. PCR was performed a second time for about 6 to 11 cycles using a sample-barcoded 5' primer and a J-beta primer mix. TCRdb called the 5' RACE reads again in MiXCR, with one record for every CDR3 protein. The repertoire holds about 1.1 million distinct CDR3 sequences, with around two fifths as singletons. Source material: blood. The receptors were gathered from a man in his late teens or twenties in good health.

The chain couples TRBV12-3 or TRBV12-4 to TRBJ1-4; D uncertain. The CDR3 runs to 16 residues. Trimming took 7 bases from V and 8 from J, leaving 23 bases between them. In DNA form, the CDR3 reads TGTGCCAGCACCCACACACCAAATATGGACGTCGAAAAACTGTTTTTT. This sequence encodes CASTHTPNMDVEKLFF.

The gene calls are TRBV20-1 and TRBJ1-4; 7 bases match TRBD1. CDR3 length equals 14 residues. Germline values: CDR1 DFQATT, CDR2 SNEGSKA (reference sequence). Trimming cost V 4 bases and J 1 base; bases outside gene matches: 3. Written as DNA, the CDR3 is TGCAGTGCTACCTACAGGGGAACTAATGAAAAACTGTTTTTT. Encoded protein: CSATYRGTNEKLFF.

The chain recombines TRBV4-2 with TRBJ1-5; no clear D gene. Deletions cut 0 bases from V and 0 bases from J, with 6 bases between. The CDR3 sequence is 15 residues long. Germline loops: CDR1 LGHNA, CDR2 YNFKEQ. CDR3 sequence reads: CASSQETYSNQPQHF. The CDR3 bases are TGTGCCAGCAGCCAAGAGACCTATAGCAATCAGCCCCAGCATTTT.

Only one count was recorded for this clonotype. The chain couples TRBV29-1 to TRBJ1-1, with unresolved D. Germline V gene lookup returns CDR1 SQVTM and CDR2 ANQGSEA. This CDR3 comprises 11 residues. Deletions cut 7 bases from V and 6 bases from J, with 12 bases between. DNA for the CDR3: TGCAGCGGGGGTATGACTGCTGAAGCTTTCTTT. Translation gives CSGGMTAEAFF.

This clonotype was picked up many times. This CDR3 is CASSLGLAGLYEQYF. The CDR3, as DNA: TGTGCCAGCAGCCTAGGACTAGCGGGGCTCTACGAGCAGTACTTC. This chain connects TRBV6-5 to TRBJ2-7; 12 bases fit TRBD2. With 6 bases clipped from V and 3 bases from J, the junction kept 6 bases outside the gene matches. The CDR3 runs 15 residues. Per germline, CDR1 MNHEY and CDR2 SVGAGI.

This clonotype was picked up a small number of times. The chain is built from TRBV7-9 and TRBJ1-5; TRBD1 is a possible D gene (5 bases). The V and J ends lost 1 base and 6 bases respectively, with 16 bases between them. This CDR3 contains 16 residues. CDR1 SEHNR and CDR2 FQNEAQ come from the germline V gene (reference sequence). Here the CDR3 DNA reads TGTGCCAGCAGCTTAGATGGCAGGGCCTCCAGTCAGCCCCAGCATTTT. Protein sequence: CASSLDGRASSQPQHF.

The J gene is TRBJ1-2, the V gene TRBV7-2; possible D gene TRBD1, 5 bases. V lost 1 base, J lost 5 bases, and 17 bases lay in between. The CDR3 totals 16 residues. Germline values: CDR1 SGHTA, CDR2 FQGNSA. DNA of the CDR3: TGTGCCAGCAGCTTAGGGGGATTGGGGGTCGGTTATGGCTACACCTTC. This gives the protein CASSLGGLGVGYGYTF. Drawing the rest from reference TRBV7-2 and TRBJ1-2, the complete variable domain is GAGVSQSPSNKVTEKGKDVELRCDPISGHTALYWYRQSLGQGLEFLIYFQGNSAPDKSGLPSDRFSAERTGGSVSTLTIQRTQQEDSAVYLCASSLGGLGVGYGYTFGSGTRLTVV.

Remarks on this clonotype: A much larger clone is a single base away; this may be a read error. The chain carries TRBV29-1 and TRBJ2-3; weak D call: TRBD2 (5 bases). The CDR3 has 16 amino acids. Germline values: CDR1 SQVTM, CDR2 ANQGSEA. In DNA, the CDR3 is TGCAGCGTTGAAGATCAAGATTACCCTAGCACAGATACGCGGTATTTT. Translating gives CSVEDQDYPSTDTRYF.

A note on this clonotype: Possible read error: a much larger clone is one base away. The chain uses TRBV12-3 or TRBV12-4 and TRBJ2-5; D is possibly TRBD1 or TRBD2 (5 bases each). V shed 6 bases and J shed 11 bases, with 16 bases lying between them. The CDR3 extends over 12 amino acids. CDR3 sequence reads: CASRRGVIDQYF. CDR3 coding DNA: TGTGCCAGCAGAAGAGGGGTGATAGATCAGTACTTC.

This clonotype was counted a few times. The gene calls are TRBV5-1 and TRBJ1-5; a weak D match, TRBD1 (6 bases). The CDR3 covers 16 residues. The V end lost 0 bases, the J end lost 9 bases, and 19 bases lay between the germline ends. Germline loops: CDR1 SGHRS, CDR2 YFSETQ. The CDR3 loop reads CASSLAPSAGDWPQHF. The CDR3 coding sequence is TGCGCCAGCAGCTTGGCTCCTTCGGCAGGGGATTGGCCCCAGCATTTT.

V gene TRBV25-1 combines with J gene TRBJ2-2, with a weak D call TRBD1 (7 bases). The CDR3 is 16 residues long. Trimming shortened V by 6 bases and J by 2 bases, and 16 bases separated the two germline ends. Looked up from germline, CDR1 is MGHDK and CDR2 is SYGVNS. CDR3 DNA: TGTGCCAGCAGGAGGGGGCAGGGGGGAAACACCGGGGAGCTGTTTTTT. Translating it yields CASRRGQGGNTGELFF.

This chain joins TRBV25-1 and TRBJ1-6, with D possibly TRBD1 on 5 matching bases. The CDR3 is 14 amino acids. V gave up 1 base and J gave up 7 bases, with 8 bases separating them. Looked up from germline, CDR1 is MGHDK and CDR2 is SYGVNS. Written as DNA, the CDR3 is TGTGCCAGCAGTGAATTAAAGGGGAATTCACCCCTCCACTTT. Its protein is CASSELKGNSPLHF.

The V call is TRBV6-2 or TRBV6-3, the J call TRBJ1-1; D is ambiguous. The CDR3 has 18 amino acids. The germline V gene has CDR1 MNHEY and CDR2 SVGEGT. V was trimmed by 4 bases and J by 0 bases, leaving 21 bases between them. Written as DNA, the CDR3 is TGTGCCAGCAGTTTCCGGACGGGTGATCCGAGAATGAACACTGAAGCTTTCTTT. Amino acid sequence: CASSFRTGDPRMNTEAFF.

The V gene is TRBV20-1, the J gene TRBJ1-2; 7 bases line up with TRBD1. J gave up 3 bases and V 5 bases, and 21 bases lay outside the gene matches. In germline, CDR1 is DFQATT, CDR2 SNEGSKA (reference sequence). The CDR3 extends over 18 amino acids. The CDR3 region is CSAPLAIRDSEPYYGYTF. In DNA form, the CDR3 reads TGCAGTGCTCCCCTTGCAATAAGGGACAGCGAGCCCTACTATGGCTACACCTTC.

The chain couples TRBV27 to TRBJ1-1, with unresolved D. Germline loops: CDR1 MNHEY, CDR2 SMNVEV (reference sequence). V gave up 2 bases and J gave up 5 bases, with 9 bases separating them. The CDR3 is made up of 13 amino acids. Here the CDR3 DNA reads TGTGCCAGCAGTTTAGCAGGATTAACTGAAGCTTTCTTT. This sequence encodes CASSLAGLTEAFF.

In its sample, this clonotype was seen once. The gene calls are TRBV27 and TRBJ1-2; D unclear. The CDR3 runs 15 residues. V lost 2 bases and J lost 0, with 10 bases in between. CDR1 is MNHEY, CDR2 SMNVEV, per germline (reference sequence). CDR3 DNA sequence: TGTGCCAGCAGTTTAGGGCAGAGCCCTAACTATGGCTACACCTTC. It is translated as CASSLGQSPNYGYTF.

The V gene is TRBV14, the J gene TRBJ2-5, with D uncertain. CDR3 length: 13 amino acids. Deletions cut 1 base from V and 4 bases from J, with 7 bases between. Germline lookup yields CDR1 SGHDN and CDR2 FVKESK. The DNA for the CDR3 is TGTGCCAGCAGCCAAGTTCTCTCAGAGACCCAGTACTTC. It is translated as CASSQVLSETQYF.

The rearrangement uses TRBV4-1 and TRBJ2-5; D gene uncertain. V lost 3 bases to trimming and J lost 11 bases, with 19 bases between them. From germline, CDR1 is MGHRA and CDR2 YSYEKL. This CDR3 comprises 14 residues. The CDR3 loop reads CASSHLDRDNEQYF. DNA for the CDR3: TGCGCCAGCAGCCACCTTGACCGCGACAATGAGCAGTACTTC.

This chain joins TRBV20-1 and TRBJ1-2, with D perhaps TRBD1 (6 bases). With 0 bases removed from V and 5 bases from J, the gap between germline ends came to 19 bases. Germline assignment: CDR1 DFQATT and CDR2 SNEGSKA (reference sequence). The CDR3 extends over 16 amino acids. In DNA, the CDR3 is TGCAGTGCTAGAGATTTAGGGGGGGATTTTAGGTATGGCTACACCTTC. Translated: CSARDLGGDFRYGYTF.

The chain recombines TRBV14 with TRBJ1-5; D gene unclear. This CDR3 comprises 13 residues. The V and J ends lost 0 bases and 5 bases respectively, with 5 bases between them. Germline CDR1 is SGHDN and CDR2 is FVKESK. The chain's CDR3 is CASSQELDQPQHF. CDR3 nucleotides: TGTGCCAGCAGCCAAGAGTTAGATCAGCCCCAGCATTTT.

The chain is built from TRBV5-1 and TRBJ2-7, with D possibly matching TRBD1 (5 bases). V lost 3 bases and J lost 2, with 15 bases in between. This CDR3 is 15 amino acids long. Germline CDR1 is SGHRS and CDR2 is YFSETQ. The CDR3 loop is CASSWGQGRTYEQYF. In DNA form, the CDR3 reads TGCGCCAGCAGCTGGGGCCAGGGTAGAACCTACGAGCAGTACTTC.